These 30 T cell receptor beta chains were sequenced from one sample in a study of CD8 T cells in ankylosing spondylitis. TCRdb re-called the 5' RACE reads with MiXCR, one entry per CDR3 protein. This table holds 130,000 or so distinct CDR3 sequences, roughly an eighth found once. Material: blood, either unsorted or a sorted T cell fraction (not recorded which). All receptors come from a female donor with ankylosing spondylitis or in good health (not recorded which).

This clonotype was seen at least ten times. The chain uses TRBV11-2 and TRBJ2-7, with a tentative D call TRBD1 (6 bases). The CDR3 spans 14 residues. Trimming cost V 2 bases and J 4 bases, with 12 bases left between them. Germline CDR1 SGHAT, CDR2 FQNNGV. CDR3 nucleotides: TGTGCCAGCAGCTTAAGACAGGTTACTTACGAGCAGTACTTC. Protein: CASSLRQVTYEQYF.

In its sample, this clonotype was seen a few times. The chain recombines TRBV5-1 with TRBJ2-1; no clear D. CDR1 SGHRS and CDR2 YFSETQ come from the germline V gene. Trimming removed 4 bases at V and 4 bases at J, with 9 bases between. The CDR3 extends over 13 amino acids. The CDR3 DNA reads as TGCGCCAGCAGCATGGACGGATACAATGAGCAGTTCTTC. This translates into CASSMDGYNEQFF.

This clonotype was seen ten or more times. The chain has TRBV5-1 and TRBJ1-2, with D possibly matching TRBD1 (6 bases). The germline V and J ends were trimmed by 2 bases and 6 bases, with 14 bases remaining between them. Germline values: CDR1 SGHRS, CDR2 YFSETQ. This CDR3 has 14 residues. CDR3 sequence reads: CASSFGTSRDGYTF. CDR3 DNA: TGCGCCAGCAGCTTCGGGACATCGAGAGATGGCTACACCTTC.

This clonotype was picked up many times. The CDR3 protein is CASNLEIPGLGLGTNEQFF. For the CDR3, the DNA is TGTGCCAGCAACCTAGAAATCCCGGGACTAGGTCTGGGCACAAATGAGCAGTTCTTC. This rearrangement joins TRBV11-1 to TRBJ2-1; 8 nucleotides line up with TRBD2. V lost 7 bases, J lost 7 bases, and 24 bases stayed unmatched. Germline V gene sequence: CDR1 SGHAT, CDR2 FQDESV (reference sequence). The CDR3 totals 19 residues.

At least ten counts were recorded for this clonotype. The chain recombines TRBV5-1 with TRBJ1-4; TRBD1 matches 9 bases. V dropped 3 bases and J dropped 5; count of bases not matched to a gene: 8. The germline CDR1 and CDR2 sequences are SGHRS and YFSETQ. The CDR3 spans 16 residues. The CDR3 coding sequence is TGCGCCAGCAGCTCCGGGACAGGGTCCCAAAATGAAAAACTGTTTTTT. Translated: CASSSGTGSQNEKLFF. Full variable domain (remainder filled in from reference TRBV5-1 and TRBJ1-4): KAGVTQTPRYLIKTRGQQVTLSCSPISGHRSVSWYQQTPGQGLQFLFEYFSETQRNKGNFPGRFSGRQFSNSRSEMNVSTLELGDSALYLCASSSGTGSQNEKLFFGSGTQLSVL.

This clonotype came up many times. The V call is TRBV19, the J call TRBJ1-3, with D perhaps TRBD1 (5 bases). The CDR3 loop spans 15 amino acids. Germline V gene sequence: CDR1 LNHDA, CDR2 SQIVND (reference sequence). Trimming took off 5 bases at V and 1 base at J, with 12 bases between the two ends. The CDR3 sequence: CASSVGGTSGNTIYF. CDR3 sequence (DNA): TGTGCCAGTAGTGTTGGAGGGACTTCTGGAAACACCATATATTTT.

This clonotype was counted at least ten times. The chain carries TRBV5-1 and TRBJ1-1; D gene uncertain. The V gene lost 2 bases and the J gene lost 1 base, with 18 bases spanning the gap. Germline V CDR1 and CDR2: SGHRS, YFSETQ. The CDR3 extends over 17 amino acids. CDR3 sequence: CASSFSDGVWKNTEAFF. CDR3 coding DNA: TGCGCCAGCAGCTTCAGTGACGGAGTTTGGAAGAACACTGAAGCTTTCTTT.

In its sample, this clonotype was seen many times. V gene TRBV20-1 combines with J gene TRBJ2-1; 10 positions match TRBD2. The trim removed 7 bases at V and 7 bases at J, leaving 4 bases unmatched. Germline V CDR1 and CDR2: DFQATT, SNEGSKA (reference sequence). The CDR3 sequence is 12 residues long. The CDR3 DNA sequence: TGCAGTGTAGCTAGCGGGGGAAATGAGCAGTTCTTC. The encoded protein is CSVASGGNEQFF.

The table lists this clonotype with many counts. This chain uses TRBV19 with TRBJ2-1; 12 positions agree with TRBD1. Trimming at V came to 5 bases and at J to 1 base, leaving 6 bases not matched to a gene. Per germline, CDR1 LNHDA and CDR2 SQIVND (reference sequence). The length of the CDR3 is 17 residues. The CDR3 reads CASSLGQGARSYNEQFF. The CDR3 DNA follows: TGTGCCAGTAGTCTGGGACAGGGGGCGCGTTCCTACAATGAGCAGTTCTTC.

This chain connects TRBV14 to TRBJ2-5, with TRBD2 identical over 8 bases. The germline V gene encodes CDR1 SGHDN and CDR2 FVKESK. J gave up 1 base and V 0 bases, and 1 base lay outside the gene matches. The CDR3 contains 15 residues. The CDR3 bases are TGTGCCAGCAGCCAAGACCGGGAGGGCCAAGAGACCCAGTACTTC. It encodes CASSQDREGQETQYF. Variable domain in full (rest from reference TRBV14 and TRBJ2-5): EAGVTQFPSHSVIEKGQTVTLRCDPISGHDNLYWYRRVMGKEIKFLLHFVKESKQDESGMPNNRFLAERTGGTYSTLKVQPAELEDSGVYFCASSQDREGQETQYFGPGTRLLVL.

Many counts were recorded for this clonotype. The J gene is TRBJ1-2, the V gene TRBV11-2; D unresolved. The CDR3 sequence is 13 residues long. Germline assignment: CDR1 SGHAT and CDR2 FQNNGV. Trimming removed 5 bases from V and 7 bases from J, with 14 bases in between. The CDR3 nucleotides read TGTGCCAGCAGCCAAAATGGGGAGTTTGGCTACACCTTC. It yields the protein CASSQNGEFGYTF.

This clonotype was detected only once. This chain connects TRBV9 to TRBJ2-5, with D perhaps TRBD2 (6 bases). The germline V gene has CDR1 SGDLS and CDR2 YYNGEE. The CDR3 totals 15 residues. Trimming removed 0 bases at V and 5 bases at J, with 14 bases between. The CDR3 sequence is CASSVGIGGEETQYF. CDR3 DNA sequence: TGTGCCAGCAGCGTAGGTATTGGCGGGGAGGAGACCCAGTACTTC.

The rearrangement uses TRBV20-1 and TRBJ1-2; possibly TRBD1 for D (6 bases). V was shortened by 6 bases and J by 7 bases, with 27 bases between the two germline ends. CDR1 DFQATT and CDR2 SNEGSKA come from the germline V gene (reference sequence). The CDR3 is 16 residues long. CDR3 coding DNA: TGCAGTGCGGGTCCTCGAGGTGGACAGCGATTCTCTGGCTACACCTTC. Translation gives CSAGPRGGQRFSGYTF.

The table lists this clonotype with a few counts. This chain uses TRBV10-3 with TRBJ2-7; TRBD1 agrees at 8 bases. Germline V gives CDR1 ENHRY, CDR2 SYGVKD. The CDR3 is 15 residues long. J gave up 2 bases and V 6 bases, and 9 bases lay outside the gene matches. Written as DNA, the CDR3 is TGTGCCATCAGGCCAACCCCGGGACAGGCCTACGAGCAGTACTTC. This encodes CAIRPTPGQAYEQYF.

A word on this clonotype: A read error is possible here, since a much larger clone lies one base away. The chain joins TRBV5-1 to TRBJ2-3; 15 bases align to TRBD2. The germline V gene has CDR1 SGHRS and CDR2 YFSETQ. The V and J ends lost 8 bases and 4 bases, in that order; junction bases with no gene match: 11. The CDR3 spans 17 residues. The CDR3 DNA follows: TGCGCCAGTAGAGGGACTAGCGGGAGGATGAGAGCAGATACGCAGTATTTT. This sequence encodes CASRGTSGRMRADTQYF.

This clonotype was detected ten times or more. V is TRBV29-1 and J is TRBJ2-1; no firm D call. V was pared by 3 bases and J by 7 bases, with 16 bases between. CDR1 is SQVTM and CDR2 is ANQGSEA in the germline V gene. This CDR3 region has 14 residues. CDR3 loop: CSVEERLKGNEQFF. CDR3 coding DNA: TGCAGCGTTGAGGAGCGCCTAAAAGGAAATGAGCAGTTCTTC.

This clonotype was picked up many times. V gene TRBV6-5 combines with J gene TRBJ1-2, with D possibly being TRBD1 (6 bases). In germline, CDR1 is MNHEY, CDR2 SVGAGI. The CDR3 is 16 residues long. V lost 4 bases to trimming and J lost 4 bases, with 19 bases between them. The CDR3 spells CASSSKAPPGAYGYTF. CDR3 DNA sequence: TGTGCCAGCAGTTCTAAGGCTCCCCCGGGGGCCTATGGCTACACCTTC.

This clonotype occurred many times. The rearrangement links TRBV29-1 to TRBJ2-3, with D tentatively TRBD2 (7 bases). Germline CDR1 reads SQVTM; CDR2 reads ANQGSEA. Trimming left V 2 bases short and J 5 bases short, with 14 bases between. The CDR3 totals 14 residues. The CDR3 protein is CSVEWGGLGDTQYF. In DNA, the CDR3 is TGCAGCGTTGAATGGGGGGGCCTGGGAGATACGCAGTATTTT.

The chain employs TRBV10-1 and TRBJ2-7, with D possibly matching TRBD2 (6 bases). Looked up from germline, CDR1 is WNHNN and CDR2 is SYGVQD (reference sequence). Deletions cut 0 bases from V and 7 bases from J, with 13 bases between. The CDR3 is 14 amino acids. DNA of the CDR3: TGCGCCAGCAGTGAGTCAGGAGGGCCGTGGGAGCAGTACTTC. Protein: CASSESGGPWEQYF.

This clonotype occurred many times. This chain joins TRBV7-3 and TRBJ2-3; no definite D call. This CDR3 region has 13 residues. Trimming stripped 3 bases from V and 2 bases from J, with 6 bases between. CDR1 and CDR2 from the germline V gene are SGHTA and FQGTGA. The CDR3 coding sequence is TGTGCCAGCAGCTTGGGTTTCACAGATACGCAGTATTTT. It specifies CASSLGFTDTQYF.

This clonotype was seen ten or more times. The rearrangement joins TRBV7-7 to TRBJ1-1, with D maybe TRBD1 (6 bases). V was shortened by 0 bases and J by 4 bases, with 6 bases between the two germline ends. Germline V gives CDR1 SSHAT, CDR2 FNYEAQ (reference sequence). There are 13 residues in the CDR3. The DNA of the CDR3 is TGTGCCAGCAGCTTAGCACAGGGCACTGAAGCTTTCTTT. Translating it yields CASSLAQGTEAFF.

V gene TRBV5-1 combines with J gene TRBJ2-7; 7 bases are shared with TRBD1. Unmatched junction bases numbered 11, after V lost 8 bases and J lost 6 bases. Germline loops: CDR1 SGHRS, CDR2 YFSETQ. This CDR3 has 13 residues. The CDR3 here is CASHEGAKSEQYF. The DNA for the CDR3 is TGCGCCAGTCATGAGGGGGCCAAGAGCGAGCAGTACTTC.

This clonotype was seen ten or more times. This rearrangement joins TRBV20-1 to TRBJ2-1; no clear D gene. V lost 3 bases and J 5 bases, leaving 5 bases between the germline ends. The germline V gene encodes CDR1 DFQATT and CDR2 SNEGSKA (reference sequence). The CDR3 extends over 11 amino acids. The CDR3 protein is CSARLNNEQFF. CDR3 bases: TGCAGTGCTAGGTTAAACAATGAGCAGTTCTTC.

This clonotype was picked up many times. V is TRBV29-1 and J is TRBJ1-2; D ambiguous. This CDR3 region has 14 residues. The V end lost 4 bases, the J end lost 8 bases, and 20 bases lay between the germline ends. CDR1 is SQVTM, CDR2 ANQGSEA, per germline. CDR3 amino acids: CSVVTPQLARGYTF. The CDR3 nucleotides read TGCAGCGTTGTGACGCCACAACTGGCGAGAGGCTACACCTTC.

This clonotype was seen at least ten times. This rearrangement joins TRBV7-3 to TRBJ2-1; D is uncertain. Germline lookup yields CDR1 SGHTA and CDR2 FQGTGA. V was clipped by 5 bases and J by 6 bases, with 20 bases between them. The CDR3 is made up of 16 amino acids. CDR3 region: CASSRTTRFGPNEQFF. CDR3 coding DNA: TGTGCCAGCAGCCGTACGACTCGTTTCGGGCCCAATGAGCAGTTCTTC.

This clonotype was counted ten times or more. CDR3 region: CASSEEGGTYNEQFF. CDR3 sequence (DNA): TGTGCCAGCAGTGAAGAGGGGGGAACCTACAATGAGCAGTTCTTC. The J gene is TRBJ2-1, the V gene TRBV2; D is perhaps TRBD1 or TRBD2 (6 bases each). The CDR3 length is 15 residues. V was cut by 1 base and J by 2 bases, with 9 bases left in between. Germline-derived CDR1 and CDR2 are SNHLY and FYNNEI.

This clonotype has just a few counts. This CDR3 reads CASSQAPDSGEKLFF. CDR3 nucleotides: TGTGCCAGCAGCCAGGCACCTGACTCTGGTGAAAAACTGTTTTTT. V is TRBV4-2 and J is TRBJ1-4; D is uncertain. The CDR3 covers 15 residues. Trimming pared 3 bases from V and 7 bases from J, leaving 15 bases between. From germline, CDR1 is LGHNA and CDR2 YNFKEQ.

This sequence joins TRBV29-1 and TRBJ2-1; 13 bases line up with TRBD2. The CDR3 is 13 amino acids. V lost 5 bases to trimming and J lost 9 bases; unmatched junction nucleotides: 4. The germline gives CDR1 SQVTM, CDR2 ANQGSEA. CDR3 loop: CSVTSGRVGEQFF. Here the CDR3 DNA reads TGCAGCGTTACTAGCGGGAGGGTGGGTGAGCAGTTCTTC.

This clonotype was seen ten or more times. The chain carries TRBV27 and TRBJ2-2; D possibly uses TRBD1 or TRBD2 (5 bases each). This CDR3 contains 14 residues. Germline V CDR1 and CDR2: MNHEY, SMNVEV (reference sequence). Trimming took 5 bases from V and 8 from J, leaving 15 bases between them. The CDR3 loop reads CASSPRDGRGELFF. The CDR3 nucleotides are TGTGCCAGCAGTCCCAGGGACGGCCGAGGGGAGCTGTTTTTT.

CDR3 coding DNA: TGTGCCACCTGCCAAGGTGGTTGGGCGGGGAATTTACGGGAGACCCAGTACTTC. It encodes CATCQGGWAGNLRETQYF. The chain links TRBV3-1 to TRBJ2-5; D perhaps matches TRBD2 (6 bases). Germline V gives CDR1 LGHDT, CDR2 YNNKEL (reference sequence). This CDR3 spans 18 amino acids. V was pared by 10 bases and J by 5 bases, with 32 bases between.